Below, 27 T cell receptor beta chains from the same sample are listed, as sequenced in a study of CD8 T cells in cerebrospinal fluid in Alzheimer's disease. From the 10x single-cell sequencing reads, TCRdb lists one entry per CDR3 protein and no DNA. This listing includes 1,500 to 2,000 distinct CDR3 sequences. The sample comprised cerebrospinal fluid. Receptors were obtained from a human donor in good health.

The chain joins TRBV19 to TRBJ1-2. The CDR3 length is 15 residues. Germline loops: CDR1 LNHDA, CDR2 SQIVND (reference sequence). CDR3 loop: CASREDGRPPYGYTF.

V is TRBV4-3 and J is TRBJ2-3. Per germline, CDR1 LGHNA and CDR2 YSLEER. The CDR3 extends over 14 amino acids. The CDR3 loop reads CASSPGGERDTQYF.

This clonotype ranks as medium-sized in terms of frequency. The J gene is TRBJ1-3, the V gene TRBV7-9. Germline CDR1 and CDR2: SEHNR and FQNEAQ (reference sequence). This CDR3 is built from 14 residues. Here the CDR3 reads CASSLAGIGNTIYF.

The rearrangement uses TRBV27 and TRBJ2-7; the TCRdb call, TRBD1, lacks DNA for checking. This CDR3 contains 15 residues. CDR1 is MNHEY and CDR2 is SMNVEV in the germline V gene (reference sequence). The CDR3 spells CASSLLGGLSYEQYF.

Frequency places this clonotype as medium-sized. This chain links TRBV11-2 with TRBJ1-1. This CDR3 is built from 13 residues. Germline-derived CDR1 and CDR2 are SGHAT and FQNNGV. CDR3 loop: CASSETGNTEAFF.

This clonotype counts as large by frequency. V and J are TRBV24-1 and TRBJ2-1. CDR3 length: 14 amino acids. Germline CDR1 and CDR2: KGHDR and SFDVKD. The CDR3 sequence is CATSDLAGKDEQFF.

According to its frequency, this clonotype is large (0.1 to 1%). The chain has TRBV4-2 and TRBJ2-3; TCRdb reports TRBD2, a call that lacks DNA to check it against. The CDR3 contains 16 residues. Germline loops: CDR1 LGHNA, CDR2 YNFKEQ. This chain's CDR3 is CASSLTLAGDTDTQYF.

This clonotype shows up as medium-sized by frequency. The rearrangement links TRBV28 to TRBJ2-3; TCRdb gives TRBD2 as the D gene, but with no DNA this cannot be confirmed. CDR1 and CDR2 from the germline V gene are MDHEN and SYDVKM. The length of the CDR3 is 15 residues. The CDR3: CASSPSGVPTDTQYF.

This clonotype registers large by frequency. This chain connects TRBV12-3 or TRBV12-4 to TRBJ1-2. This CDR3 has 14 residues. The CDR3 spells CASSLRRAWNGYTF.

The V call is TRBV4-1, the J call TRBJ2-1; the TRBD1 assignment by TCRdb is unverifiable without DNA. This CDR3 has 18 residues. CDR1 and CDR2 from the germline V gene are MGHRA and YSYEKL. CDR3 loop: CASSQDEWGPRIYNEQFF.

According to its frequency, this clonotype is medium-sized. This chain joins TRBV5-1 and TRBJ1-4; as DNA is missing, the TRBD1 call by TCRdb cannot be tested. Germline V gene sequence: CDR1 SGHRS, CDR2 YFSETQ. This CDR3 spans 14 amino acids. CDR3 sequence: CASSLQGENEKLFF.

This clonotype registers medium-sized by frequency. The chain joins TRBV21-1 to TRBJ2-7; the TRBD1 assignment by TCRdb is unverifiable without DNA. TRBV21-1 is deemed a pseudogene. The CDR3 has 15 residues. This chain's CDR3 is CASSKDVGGPSEQYF.

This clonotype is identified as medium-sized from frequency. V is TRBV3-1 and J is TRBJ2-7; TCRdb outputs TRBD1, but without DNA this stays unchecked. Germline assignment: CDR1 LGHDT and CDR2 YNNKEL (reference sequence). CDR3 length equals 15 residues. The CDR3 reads CASSQSGTGNYEQYF.

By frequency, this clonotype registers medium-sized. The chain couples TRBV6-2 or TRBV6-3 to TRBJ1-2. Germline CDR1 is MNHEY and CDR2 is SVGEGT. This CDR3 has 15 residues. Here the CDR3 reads CASSEPQRVYYGYTF.

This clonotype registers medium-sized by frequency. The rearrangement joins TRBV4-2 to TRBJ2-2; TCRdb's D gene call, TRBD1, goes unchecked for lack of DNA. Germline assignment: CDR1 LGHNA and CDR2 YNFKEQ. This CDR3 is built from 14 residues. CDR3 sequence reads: CASSRLGQTGELFF.

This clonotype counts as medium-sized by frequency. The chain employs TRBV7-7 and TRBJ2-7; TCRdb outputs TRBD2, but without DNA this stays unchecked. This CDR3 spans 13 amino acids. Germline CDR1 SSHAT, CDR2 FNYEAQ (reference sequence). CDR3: CASSLGGEGEQYF.

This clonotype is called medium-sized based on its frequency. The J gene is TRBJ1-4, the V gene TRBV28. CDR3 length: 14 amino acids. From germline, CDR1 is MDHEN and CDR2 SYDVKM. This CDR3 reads CASSPGGSPEKLFF.

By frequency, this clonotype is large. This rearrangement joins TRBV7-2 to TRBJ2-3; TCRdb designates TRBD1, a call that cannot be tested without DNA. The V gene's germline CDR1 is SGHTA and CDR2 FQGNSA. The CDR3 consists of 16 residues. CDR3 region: CASSLGGGSNTDTQYF.

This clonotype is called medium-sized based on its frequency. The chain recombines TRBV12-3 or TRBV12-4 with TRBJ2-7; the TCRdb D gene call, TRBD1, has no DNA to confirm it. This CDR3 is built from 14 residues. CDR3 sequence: CASSSSRARSEQYF.

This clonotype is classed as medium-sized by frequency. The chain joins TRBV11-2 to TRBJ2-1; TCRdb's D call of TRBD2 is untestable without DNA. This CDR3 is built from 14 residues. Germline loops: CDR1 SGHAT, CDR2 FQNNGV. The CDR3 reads CASRLLAAYNEQFF. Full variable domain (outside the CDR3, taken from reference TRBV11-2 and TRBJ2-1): EAGVAQSPRYKIIEKRQSVAFWCNPISGHATLYWYQQILGQGPKLLIQFQNNGVVDDSQLPKDRFSAERLKGVDSTLKIQPAKLEDSAVYLCASRLLAAYNEQFFGPGTRLTVL.

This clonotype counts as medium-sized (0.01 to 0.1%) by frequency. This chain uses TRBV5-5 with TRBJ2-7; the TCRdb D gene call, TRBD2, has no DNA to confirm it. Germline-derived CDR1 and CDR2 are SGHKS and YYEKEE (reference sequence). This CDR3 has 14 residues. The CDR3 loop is CASSTRDYTYEQYF.

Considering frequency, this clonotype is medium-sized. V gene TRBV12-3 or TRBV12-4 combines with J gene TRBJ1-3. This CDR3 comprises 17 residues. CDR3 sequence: CASLRNRGYPRGNTIYF.

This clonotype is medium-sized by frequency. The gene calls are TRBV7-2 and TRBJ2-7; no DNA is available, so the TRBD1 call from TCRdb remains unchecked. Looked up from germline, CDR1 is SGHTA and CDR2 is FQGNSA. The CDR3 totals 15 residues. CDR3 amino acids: CASSLGGTANYEQYF.

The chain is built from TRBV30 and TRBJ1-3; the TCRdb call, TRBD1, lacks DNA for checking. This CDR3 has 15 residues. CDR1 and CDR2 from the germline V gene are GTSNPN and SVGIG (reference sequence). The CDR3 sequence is CAWSVQGVSGNTIYF.

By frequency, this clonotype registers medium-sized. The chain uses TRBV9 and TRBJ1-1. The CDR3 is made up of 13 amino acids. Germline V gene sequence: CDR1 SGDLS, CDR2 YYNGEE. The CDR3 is CASSTWVNTEAFF. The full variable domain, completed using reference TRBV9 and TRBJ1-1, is DSGVTQTPKHLITATGQRVTLRCSPRSGDLSVYWYQQSLDQGLQFLIQYYNGEERAKGNILERFSAQQFPDLHSELNLSSLELGDSALYFCASSTWVNTEAFFGQGTRLTVV.

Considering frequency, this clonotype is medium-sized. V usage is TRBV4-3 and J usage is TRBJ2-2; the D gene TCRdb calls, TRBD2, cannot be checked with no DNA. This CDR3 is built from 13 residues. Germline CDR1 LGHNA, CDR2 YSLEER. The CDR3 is CASSQLAAGELFF.

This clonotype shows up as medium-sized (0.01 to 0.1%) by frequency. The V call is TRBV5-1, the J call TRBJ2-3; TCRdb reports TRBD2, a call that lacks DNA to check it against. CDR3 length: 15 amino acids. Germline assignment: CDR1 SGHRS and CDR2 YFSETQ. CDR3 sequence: CASSLTAGSTDTQYF.